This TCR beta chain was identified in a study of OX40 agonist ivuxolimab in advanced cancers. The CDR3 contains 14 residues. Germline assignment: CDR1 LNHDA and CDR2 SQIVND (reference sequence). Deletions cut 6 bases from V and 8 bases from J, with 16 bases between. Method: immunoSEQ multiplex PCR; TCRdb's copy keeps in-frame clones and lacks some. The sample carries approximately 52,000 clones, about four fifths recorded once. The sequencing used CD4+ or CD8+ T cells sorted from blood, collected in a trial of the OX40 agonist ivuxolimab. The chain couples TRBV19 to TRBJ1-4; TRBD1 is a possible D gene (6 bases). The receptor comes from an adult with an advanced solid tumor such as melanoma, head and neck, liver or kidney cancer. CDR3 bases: TGTGCCAGTAGGTTGGGGGGGCCGGGCGAAAAACTGTTTTTT. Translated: CASRLGGPGEKLFF.